This entry describes one T cell receptor beta chain. The CDR3 is 14 residues long. Germline V gene sequence: CDR1 SGHRS, CDR2 YFSETQ. Trimming pared 1 base from V and 1 base from J, leaving 8 bases between. The data stem from a study of blood T cell repertoires in COVID-19. As for the study in general: Acute and convalescent COVID-19 specimens originated in the United States, Italy and Spain. PBMCs, B-cell-depleted T cells, or T cells were the source of the cDNA or gDNA that made up the material.

Per the original methods: Amplifying reference gene primers gave estimates of nucleated cell counts. Assay: immunoSEQ multiplex PCR; the TCRdb copy retains only in-frame clones and omits some. V, J and clone size were drawn from that table, and D and trimming were deduced from the DNA. The sample holds roughly 41,000 clones, about 83% seen once. V usage is TRBV5-1 and J usage is TRBJ1-1; D gene unclear. Sequenced material: peripheral blood. The sequence was obtained from a woman at least 80 years old with acute or convalescent COVID-19. Here the CDR3 DNA reads TGCGCCAGCAGCTTGAGCGGTACGAACACTGAAGCTTTCTTT. Translating it yields CASSLSGTNTEAFF.